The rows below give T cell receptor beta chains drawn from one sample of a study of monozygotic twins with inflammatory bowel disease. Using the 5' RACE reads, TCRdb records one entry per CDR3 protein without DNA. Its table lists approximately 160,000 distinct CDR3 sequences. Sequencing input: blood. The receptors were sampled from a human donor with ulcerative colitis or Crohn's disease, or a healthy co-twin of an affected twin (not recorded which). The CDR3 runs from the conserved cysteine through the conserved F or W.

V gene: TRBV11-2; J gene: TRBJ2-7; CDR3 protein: CASSLGTSPYF
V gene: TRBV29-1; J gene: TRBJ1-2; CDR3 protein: CSVVDRSNYGYTF
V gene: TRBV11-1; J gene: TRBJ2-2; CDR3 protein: CASSLYRTGHTGELFF
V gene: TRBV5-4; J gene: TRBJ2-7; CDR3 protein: CASSENGGRPYEQYF
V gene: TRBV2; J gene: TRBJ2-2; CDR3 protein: CASILPGLAGEDTGELFF
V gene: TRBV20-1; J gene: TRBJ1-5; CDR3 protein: CSARDRVKNQPQHF
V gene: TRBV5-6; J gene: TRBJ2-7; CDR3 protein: CASSLTVSSYEQYF
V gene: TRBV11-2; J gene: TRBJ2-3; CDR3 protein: CASSLRSGTAYDTQYF
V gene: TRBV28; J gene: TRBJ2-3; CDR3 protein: CASSSQGGGATDTQYF
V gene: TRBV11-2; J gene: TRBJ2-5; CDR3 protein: CASSLLSAQETQYF
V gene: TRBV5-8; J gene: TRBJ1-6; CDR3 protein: CASSFTLNSPLHF
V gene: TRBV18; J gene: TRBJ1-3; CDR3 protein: CASSPPQGLSGNTIYF
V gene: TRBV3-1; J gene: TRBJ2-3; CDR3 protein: CASSQDPSGSDTQYF
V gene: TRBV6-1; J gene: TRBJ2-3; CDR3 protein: CASTYLLAGGRGDTQYF
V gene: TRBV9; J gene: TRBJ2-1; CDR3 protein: CASSVKTSTEQFF
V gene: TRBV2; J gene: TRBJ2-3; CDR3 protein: CASTEREAPTDTQYF
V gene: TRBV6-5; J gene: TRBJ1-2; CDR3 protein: CASSYATGDYYGYTF
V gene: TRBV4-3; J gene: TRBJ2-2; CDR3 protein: CASSALAATNTGELFF
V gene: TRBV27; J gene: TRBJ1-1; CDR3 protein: CASSLGRGGVMNTEAFF
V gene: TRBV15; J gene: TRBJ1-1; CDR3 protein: CAVLGVNTEAFF
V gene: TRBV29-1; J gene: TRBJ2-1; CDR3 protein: CSARSSGRAWEQFF
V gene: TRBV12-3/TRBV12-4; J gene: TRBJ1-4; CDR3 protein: CASSFIGGATNEKLFF
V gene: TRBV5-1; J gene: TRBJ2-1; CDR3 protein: CASSLGLAGTSSEFF
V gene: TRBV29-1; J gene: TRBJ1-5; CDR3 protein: CSVGQDNQPQHF
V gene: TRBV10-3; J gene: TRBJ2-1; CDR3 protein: CAIRERTVRDNEQFF